This TCR beta chain was documented in a study of glioma-infiltrating T cells after dendritic cell vaccination. The time point is: after dendritic cell vaccination, including at tumor progression/relapse. Profiled with immunoSEQ multiplex PCR; TCRdb holds only in-frame clones, not every one. The repertoire holds roughly 60,000 clones, with over 75% as singletons. Sequencing was performed on blood, taken after dendritic cell vaccination. This TCR was sampled from a human donor with glioblastoma.

DNA for the CDR3: TGTGCCAGCAGCCCAGGGGTAGAAACAGGGGAGCTGTTTTTT. Its translation: CASSPGVETGELFF. This chain links TRBV7-6 with TRBJ2-2, with D possibly matching TRBD1 (6 bases). V lost 5 bases to trimming and J lost 8 bases, with 15 bases between them. This CDR3 region has 14 residues. Per the germline V gene, CDR1 is SGHVS and CDR2 is FNYEAQ.